These 21 T cell receptor beta chains were sequenced from one sample in a study of T cell responses to AZD1222 COVID-19 vaccine. The repertoire was sequenced with immunoSEQ multiplex PCR; TCRdb's copy has only in-frame clones and lacks some. This repertoire shows approximately 110,000 clones, approximately 89% found once; its top ten account for roughly 4.3%. The sample in question was peripheral blood, obtained 28 days after the second AZD1222 dose. The receptor set was obtained from an adult who received the AZD1222 COVID-19 vaccine.

The chain recombines TRBV12-3 or TRBV12-4 with TRBJ1-1, with D unclear. The V end lost 3 bases, the J end lost 5 bases, and 4 bases lay between the germline ends. The CDR3 runs 11 residues. CDR3 region: CASSFVTEAFF. CDR3 coding DNA: TGTGCCAGCAGTTTTGTAACTGAAGCTTTCTTT.

The chain has TRBV2 and TRBJ1-2; perhaps TRBD1 as D (6 bases). The CDR3 covers 13 residues. Germline V gene sequence: CDR1 SNHLY, CDR2 FYNNEI. V was trimmed by 3 bases and J by 6 bases, leaving 11 bases between them. DNA of the CDR3: TGTGCCAGCAGTGAGAGGCAGGGGAATGGCTACACCTTC. Residues: CASSERQGNGYTF. Supplemented by reference TRBV2 and TRBJ1-2, the full variable domain reads EPEVTQTPSHQVTQMGQEVILRCVPISNHLYFYWYRQILGQKVEFLVSFYNNEISEKSEIFDDQFSVERPDGSNFTLKIRSTKLEDSAMYFCASSERQGNGYTFGSGTRLTVV.

The genes are TRBV30 and TRBJ2-3; possible D gene TRBD2, 5 bases. V was shortened by 4 bases and J by 4 bases, with 6 bases between the two germline ends. The CDR3 sequence is 11 residues long. CDR1 and CDR2 from the germline V gene are GTSNPN and SVGIG (reference sequence). The CDR3 nucleotides read TGTGCCTGGAATAGCGCAGATACGCAGTATTTT. Residues: CAWNSADTQYF.

The chain employs TRBV29-1 and TRBJ2-7, with 9 bases lining up with TRBD2. The germline V gene encodes CDR1 SQVTM and CDR2 ANQGSEA. CDR3 length: 11 residues. V trimming: 4 bases; J trimming: 9 bases; junction bases outside the gene matches: 4. CDR3 amino acids: CSVGLAGRQYF. In nucleotides, the CDR3 is TGCAGCGTTGGCCTAGCGGGGAGGCAGTACTTC.

The chain uses TRBV5-4 and TRBJ2-3, with D possibly being TRBD1 (6 bases). Trimming cost V 0 bases and J 2 bases, with 13 bases left between them. Germline lookup yields CDR1 SGHNT and CDR2 YYREEE (reference sequence). The CDR3 spans 16 residues. The CDR3 here is CASSLATDRNTDTQYF. DNA of the CDR3: TGTGCCAGCAGCTTGGCTACGGACAGAAACACAGATACGCAGTATTTT.

This sequence joins TRBV11-2 and TRBJ2-3, with D uncertain. The CDR3 extends over 12 amino acids. Germline V gene data show CDR1 as SGHAT and CDR2 as FQNNGV. Trimming took off 3 bases at V and 6 bases at J, with 7 bases between the two ends. The CDR3, as DNA: TGTGCCAGCAGCTTGGGTTGGGATACGCAGTATTTT. Its protein is CASSLGWDTQYF.

This chain connects TRBV5-8 to TRBJ1-2; D ambiguous. The CDR3 is 14 residues long. Per germline, CDR1 SGHTS and CDR2 YDEGEE. The germline V and J ends were trimmed by 4 bases and 6 bases, with 16 bases remaining between them. The CDR3 sequence: CASSPQSLVDGYTF. The CDR3 nucleotides are TGTGCCAGCAGCCCTCAGAGCTTAGTAGATGGCTACACCTTC.

The chain is built from TRBV9 and TRBJ2-1, with D possibly being TRBD2 (5 bases). This CDR3 spans 15 amino acids. Germline V CDR1 and CDR2: SGDLS, YYNGEE. The V gene lost 3 bases and the J gene lost 2 bases, with 12 bases spanning the gap. The CDR3 nucleotides are TGTGCCAGCAGCGCCGGACTGGAACCCTACAATGAGCAGTTCTTC. It is translated as CASSAGLEPYNEQFF.

The DNA of the CDR3 is TGTGCCATTCATAGCGGGAGCTCCTACAATGAGCAGTTCTTC. This gives the protein CAIHSGSSYNEQFF. J is TRBJ2-1 and V is TRBV10-3, with 9 bases identical to TRBD2. This CDR3 has 14 amino acids. The germline V gene encodes CDR1 ENHRY and CDR2 SYGVKD. After removal of 9 bases from V and 0 bases from J, the junction contained 3 bases not matched to a gene.

The chain uses TRBV14 and TRBJ1-4; D call uncertain. The germline CDR1 and CDR2 sequences are SGHDN and FVKESK. This CDR3 has 15 residues. The germline V and J ends were trimmed by 1 base and 7 bases, with 13 bases remaining between them. The CDR3: CASSQAGPKGEKLFF. CDR3 in DNA: TGTGCCAGCAGCCAAGCCGGACCCAAGGGTGAAAAACTGTTTTTT.

The V gene is TRBV5-1, the J gene TRBJ2-3, with D unclear. The CDR3 consists of 15 residues. V gave up 0 bases and J gave up 8 bases, with 16 bases separating them. Germline V CDR1 and CDR2: SGHRS, YFSETQ. The CDR3 sequence: CASSLDVVVLGTQYF. The CDR3 DNA reads TGCGCCAGCAGCTTGGATGTAGTCGTATTGGGTACGCAGTATTTT. Full variable domain (missing parts from reference TRBV5-1 and TRBJ2-3): KAGVTQTPRYLIKTRGQQVTLSCSPISGHRSVSWYQQTPGQGLQFLFEYFSETQRNKGNFPGRFSGRQFSNSRSEMNVSTLELGDSALYLCASSLDVVVLGTQYFGPGTRLTVL.

V gene TRBV30 combines with J gene TRBJ1-2, with TRBD1 matching over 8 bases. Germline-derived CDR1 and CDR2 are GTSNPN and SVGIG (reference sequence). V was clipped by 1 base and J by 7 bases; unmatched bases: 8. The CDR3 spans 14 residues. The CDR3 bases are TGTGCCTGGAGTGCACATACCGGGACAGGTGGCTACACCTTC. It is translated as CAWSAHTGTGGYTF.

The gene calls are TRBV6-5 and TRBJ2-2; D gene unclear. This CDR3 has 13 amino acids. Germline V lookup: CDR1 MNHEY, CDR2 SVGAGI. With 7 bases removed from V and 1 base from J, the gap between germline ends came to 7 bases. The CDR3 reads CASNRLNTGELFF. The CDR3 nucleotides are TGTGCCAGCAACAGATTGAACACCGGGGAGCTGTTTTTT.

This rearrangement joins TRBV19 to TRBJ1-2; D may be TRBD1 (5 bases). With 3 bases removed from V and 7 bases from J, the gap between germline ends came to 12 bases. The CDR3 contains 13 residues. Germline CDR1 reads LNHDA; CDR2 reads SQIVND (reference sequence). In DNA, the CDR3 is TGTGCCAGTAGTATTGAGGGGCTGGGTGGCTACACCTTC. Translated, it gives CASSIEGLGGYTF. The whole variable domain, filled in from reference TRBV19 and TRBJ1-2, reads DGGITQSPKYLFRKEGQNVTLSCEQNLNHDAMYWYRQDPGQGLRLIYYSQIVNDFQKGDIAEGYSVSREKKESFPLTVTSAQKNPTAFYLCASSIEGLGGYTFGSGTRLTVV.

The rearrangement uses TRBV29-1 and TRBJ1-2; TRBD1 matches at 7 bases. The V and J ends lost 7 bases and 2 bases, in that order; junction bases with no gene match: 4. The CDR3 has 12 amino acids. The germline V gene encodes CDR1 SQVTM and CDR2 ANQGSEA. CDR3 protein: CSAGQENYGYTF. The CDR3 nucleotides are TGCAGCGCAGGACAGGAGAACTATGGCTACACCTTC.

The chain is built from TRBV11-3 and TRBJ2-7; D is unclear. V lost 0 bases and J 0 bases, leaving 3 bases between the germline ends. CDR1 and CDR2 (germline): SGHNT, YENEEA. The length of the CDR3 is 13 residues. The DNA for the CDR3 is TGTGCCAGCAGCTTAGATGTCTCCTACGAGCAGTACTTC. This encodes CASSLDVSYEQYF.

This chain links TRBV4-3 with TRBJ2-1; either TRBD1 or TRBD2 may fit D (5 bases each). Germline CDR1 is LGHNA and CDR2 is YSLEER. This CDR3 spans 14 amino acids. Trimming left V 1 base short and J 3 bases short, with 7 bases between. The CDR3 DNA follows: TGCGCCAGCAGCCAAGCAGGGAGCTACAATGAGCAGTTCTTC. It yields the protein CASSQAGSYNEQFF.

This rearrangement joins TRBV7-9 to TRBJ2-7, with 12 bases fitting TRBD2. The CDR3 consists of 16 residues. Germline values: CDR1 SEHNR, CDR2 FQNEAQ (reference sequence). The V and J ends lost 3 bases and 5 bases, in that order; junction bases with no gene match: 8. The CDR3 bases are TGTGCCAGCAGCTTGGCACTAGCGGGGGGTGTCCACGAGCAGTACTTC. As protein: CASSLALAGGVHEQYF.

J is TRBJ1-4 and V is TRBV5-1, with a weak D call TRBD1 (6 bases). Between the trimmed V and J ends, which lost 3 bases and 12 bases, there was a span of 15 bases. CDR1 is SGHRS, CDR2 YFSETQ, per germline. This CDR3 contains 13 residues. The CDR3 reads CASSSTQGTELFF. CDR3 sequence (DNA): TGCGCCAGCAGCTCAACACAGGGAACGGAACTGTTTTTT.

This clone occurred once. The J gene is TRBJ1-1, the V gene TRBV19; D not certain. V was cut by 0 bases and J by 0 bases, with 5 bases left in between. CDR3 length equals 14 residues. From germline, CDR1 is LNHDA and CDR2 SQIVND (reference sequence). The CDR3 sequence: CASSIETMNTEAFF. The DNA of the CDR3 is TGTGCCAGTAGTATAGAGACTATGAACACTGAAGCTTTCTTT.

The chain carries TRBV9 and TRBJ2-5; D might be TRBD1 (6 bases). The CDR3 covers 12 residues. V was trimmed by 2 bases and J by 7 bases, leaving 9 bases between them. Germline V gene sequence: CDR1 SGDLS, CDR2 YYNGEE. CDR3 residues: CASSVTTGTQYF. CDR3 nucleotide sequence: TGTGCCAGCAGCGTGACGACAGGGACCCAGTACTTC.